This passage covers 24 T cell receptor beta chains from one sample sequenced in a study of CD8+CD57+ T cells in acquired aplastic anemia. Whoever was chosen for sequencing had shown CD8+CD57+ cell expansion by flow cytometry. TCR beta VDJ and CDR3 profiling used genomic DNA as template. TCRdb analysed the reads with MiXCR anew, one entry per CDR3 protein. The repertoire has approximately 120,000 distinct CDR3 sequences, approximately 36% of them found once; the top ten carry 2.6%. The source material was sorted CD4+, CD8+, or CD8+CD57+ T cells (not recorded which) from PBMCs. Receptor source: a human donor with aplastic anemia.

The genes are TRBV2 and TRBJ1-2, with TRBD1 identical over 9 bases. Germline assignment: CDR1 SNHLY and CDR2 FYNNEI. Germline trimming cut 4 bases from V and 4 bases from J; bases unmatched to any gene: 4. CDR3 length: 14 residues. The CDR3 sequence is CASSAGQGSYGYTF. DNA for the CDR3: TGTGCCAGCAGTGCGGGACAGGGTAGCTATGGCTACACCTTC. The entire variable domain, with the rest obtained from reference TRBV2 and TRBJ1-2, is as follows: EPEVTQTPSHQVTQMGQEVILRCVPISNHLYFYWYRQILGQKVEFLVSFYNNEISEKSEIFDDQFSVERPDGSNFTLKIRSTKLEDSAMYFCASSAGQGSYGYTFGSGTRLTVV.

This clonotype was recorded a few times. V gene TRBV7-9 combines with J gene TRBJ1-2, with unresolved D. Germline CDR1 and CDR2: SEHNR and FQNEAQ (reference sequence). Deletions cut 1 base from V and 7 bases from J, with 10 bases between. CDR3 size: 13 residues. CDR3 protein: CASSLGGSGGYTF. The CDR3, as DNA: TGTGCCAGCAGCTTAGGAGGTTCGGGTGGCTACACCTTC.

The rearrangement uses TRBV2 and TRBJ2-7; no reliable D call. CDR1 and CDR2 (germline): SNHLY, FYNNEI. This CDR3 has 12 residues. V was clipped by 7 bases and J by 7 bases, with 14 bases between them. CDR3 nucleotide sequence: TGTGCCAGCAATCTTGAGGTCGGTGAGCAGTACGTC. Its protein is CASNLEVGEQYV.

The V gene is TRBV28, the J gene TRBJ1-5, with 7 bases identical to TRBD1. The CDR3 consists of 17 residues. Germline CDR1 and CDR2: MDHEN and SYDVKM. The J segment lost 0 bases and the V segment lost 4 bases, leaving 9 bases of the junction unmatched. The CDR3, as DNA: TGTGCCAGCAGTTCGTTGACAGGGCCCCGTAGCAATCAGCCCCAGCATTTT. Its protein product is CASSSLTGPRSNQPQHF. Full variable domain (missing parts from reference TRBV28 and TRBJ1-5): DVKVTQSSRYLVKRTGEKVFLECVQDMDHENMFWYRQDPGLGLRLIYFSYDVKMKEKGDIPEGYSVSREKKERFSLILESASTNQTSMYLCASSSLTGPRSNQPQHFGDGTRLSIL.

In this sample, this clonotype turned up a few times. The chain joins TRBV29-1 to TRBJ1-2; 7 bases are a match to TRBD1. Germline V gene lookup returns CDR1 SQVTM and CDR2 ANQGSEA. J lost 4 bases, V lost 4 bases, and 3 bases had no gene match. This CDR3 is built from 12 residues. CDR3 in amino acids: CSVAGGAYGYTF. CDR3 DNA sequence: TGCAGCGTTGCAGGGGGAGCCTATGGCTACACCTTC.

The chain recombines TRBV6-2 or TRBV6-3 with TRBJ2-7; TRBD1 matches 9 bases. CDR1 and CDR2 (germline): MNHEY, SVGEGT. V lost 2 bases, J lost 6 bases, and 5 bases stayed unmatched. CDR3 length equals 14 residues. The CDR3 reads CASSYDGTGFEQYF. The DNA for the CDR3 is TGTGCCAGCAGTTACGACGGGACAGGGTTCGAGCAGTACTTC.

The CDR3 sequence is CASTRAGGYEQYF. CDR3 nucleotide sequence: TGCGCCAGCACTCGAGCGGGGGGCTACGAGCAGTACTTC. The chain has TRBV10-2 and TRBJ2-7; 9 bases are shared with TRBD2. Germline-derived CDR1 and CDR2 are WSHSY and SAAADI. CDR3 length equals 13 residues. V lost 7 bases and J lost 3; bases outside the gene matches: 4.

This clonotype was seen at least ten times. This rearrangement joins TRBV14 to TRBJ2-1; the match to TRBD1 covers 10 bases. Trimming took 4 bases from V and 7 from J; bases not matched to a gene: 13. CDR1 and CDR2 (germline): SGHDN, FVKESK. The CDR3 consists of 17 residues. The DNA of the CDR3 is TGTGCCAGCAGCCGGCGGACCGACAGGGGGCAAAGGAATGAGCAGTTCTTC. Translated: CASSRRTDRGQRNEQFF.

There are many counts of this clonotype. V and J are TRBV6-1 and TRBJ1-2, with TRBD1 matching over 8 bases. Germline CDR1 and CDR2: MNHNS and SASEGT. There are 14 residues in the CDR3. V was clipped by 6 bases and J by 4 bases; unmatched bases: 7. CDR3 bases: TGTGCCAGCAGGCGAGACAGGGGAGCCTATGGCTACACCTTC. This gives the protein CASRRDRGAYGYTF.

This clonotype was detected many times. The chain is built from TRBV7-8 and TRBJ2-7, with D possibly called TRBD1 or TRBD2 (5 bases each). The V and J ends lost 1 base and 3 bases respectively, with 7 bases between them. CDR1 is SGHVS, CDR2 FQNEAQ, per germline. CDR3 size: 13 residues. The CDR3 DNA reads as TGTGCCAGCAGCTTAGGGGGGAACTACGAGCAGTACTTC. This codes for CASSLGGNYEQYF.

The chain links TRBV5-1 to TRBJ2-7, with D maybe TRBD2 (5 bases). V lost 0 bases, J lost 4 bases, and 8 bases lay in between. The CDR3 runs to 13 residues. Germline V gene sequence: CDR1 SGHRS, CDR2 YFSETQ. CDR3: CASSLGLHYEQYF. DNA for the CDR3: TGCGCCAGCAGCTTGGGACTACATTACGAGCAGTACTTC. Full variable domain (remainder filled in from reference TRBV5-1 and TRBJ2-7): KAGVTQTPRYLIKTRGQQVTLSCSPISGHRSVSWYQQTPGQGLQFLFEYFSETQRNKGNFPGRFSGRQFSNSRSEMNVSTLELGDSALYLCASSLGLHYEQYFGPGTRLTVT.

As concerns this clonotype: A read error may explain this, as a much larger clone is one base away. J is TRBJ2-7 and V is TRBV6-1, with D perhaps given as TRBD1 or TRBD2 (5 bases each). The CDR3 is 12 amino acids. The germline V gene encodes CDR1 MNHNS and CDR2 SASEGT. CDR3 DNA sequence: TGTGCCAGCGGGAGACAGACCTACGAGCAGTGCGTC. It yields the protein CASGRQTYEQCV.

This clonotype has just a few counts. The chain uses TRBV30 and TRBJ1-1; 12 positions match TRBD1. Germline-derived CDR1 and CDR2 are GTSNPN and SVGIG (reference sequence). With 0 bases clipped from V and 8 bases from J, the junction kept 4 bases outside the gene matches. This CDR3 has 14 amino acids. As DNA, the CDR3 is TGTGCCTGGAGTGTCTGGGACAGGGGGCCCGAAGCTTTCTTT. Its protein product is CAWSVWDRGPEAFF.

The chain couples TRBV9 to TRBJ1-5; weak D call: TRBD1 (6 bases). The V gene's germline CDR1 is SGDLS and CDR2 YYNGEE. The CDR3 spans 14 residues. V was trimmed by 0 bases and J by 7 bases, leaving 11 bases between them. CDR3 DNA: TGTGCCAGCAGCGTAGGGGGGCAAGGACAGCCCCAGCATTTT. Translated, it gives CASSVGGQGQPQHF.

The table lists this clonotype with many counts. V gene TRBV7-9 combines with J gene TRBJ1-2; perhaps TRBD1 as D (5 bases). The V gene lost 3 bases and the J gene lost 8 bases, with 19 bases spanning the gap. Germline V gene data show CDR1 as SEHNR and CDR2 as FQNEAQ (reference sequence). The CDR3 runs 15 residues. The CDR3 DNA is TGTGCCAGCAGCTTCGGGGGGATGAGAGGATACGGCTACACCTTC. This translates into CASSFGGMRGYGYTF.

The CDR3 loop reads CASQVGTVNTEAFF. As DNA, the CDR3 is TGCGCCAGCCAAGTCGGGACCGTGAACACTGAAGCTTTCTTT. This rearrangement joins TRBV5-1 to TRBJ1-1; D perhaps matches TRBD1 (5 bases). Germline loops: CDR1 SGHRS, CDR2 YFSETQ. The CDR3 is 14 residues long. The V gene lost 7 bases and the J gene lost 0 bases, with 13 bases spanning the gap.

The chain recombines TRBV27 with TRBJ2-7; 7 nucleotides line up with TRBD1. CDR3 length equals 12 residues. The germline V gene encodes CDR1 MNHEY and CDR2 SMNVEV (reference sequence). The V and J ends lost 8 bases and 3 bases, in that order; junction bases with no gene match: 4. CDR3 sequence: CASGRGNYEQYF. The CDR3 DNA reads as TGTGCCAGCGGCAGGGGGAACTACGAGCAGTACTTC.

The rearrangement uses TRBV5-1 and TRBJ1-5; no clear D. Trimming shortened V by 0 bases and J by 4 bases, and 5 bases separated the two germline ends. CDR3 size: 13 residues. CDR1 is SGHRS, CDR2 YFSETQ, per germline. CDR3 loop: CASSLAQNQPQHF. CDR3 sequence (DNA): TGCGCCAGCAGCTTGGCGCAGAATCAGCCCCAGCATTTT.

V and J are TRBV5-1 and TRBJ2-5, with a possible D match to TRBD1 (6 bases). The ends were cut back, 3 bases at V and 9 bases at J, with 12 bases in the middle. The CDR3 has 12 residues. CDR1 is SGHRS, CDR2 YFSETQ, per germline. CDR3 in amino acids: CASSWDGQSQYF. CDR3 in DNA: TGCGCCAGCAGCTGGGACGGACAGTCCCAGTACTTC.

The table lists this clonotype with a few counts. The CDR3 reads CASSQGAALYNEQFF. The CDR3 region has the DNA TGTGCCAGCAGCCAAGGGGCAGCCCTATACAATGAGCAGTTCTTC. The rearrangement uses TRBV27 and TRBJ2-1; tentative D call: TRBD1 (5 bases). The CDR3 sequence is 15 residues long. The V and J ends lost 6 bases and 4 bases respectively, with 16 bases between them. CDR1 MNHEY and CDR2 SMNVEV come from the germline V gene (reference sequence).

V usage is TRBV19 and J usage is TRBJ1-5, with D unclear. Germline V gene data show CDR1 as LNHDA and CDR2 as SQIVND (reference sequence). The germline V and J ends were trimmed by 7 bases and 6 bases, with 22 bases remaining between them. CDR3 length equals 16 residues. This CDR3 reads CASTGPVSASSQPQHF. As DNA, the CDR3 is TGTGCCAGTACCGGGCCAGTTTCAGCATCGAGTCAGCCCCAGCATTTT.

The rearrangement uses TRBV6-1 and TRBJ1-4; 9 nucleotides match TRBD1. The CDR3 length is 16 residues. V was clipped by 6 bases and J by 8 bases; unmatched bases: 13. The germline gives CDR1 MNHNS, CDR2 SASEGT. The CDR3 is CASRAFRDRVNEKLFF. The CDR3 DNA is TGTGCCAGCAGAGCCTTCCGGGACAGGGTAAACGAAAAACTGTTTTTT.

This chain connects TRBV2 to TRBJ1-5, with 10 bases fitting TRBD1. The CDR3 length is 14 residues. V shed 8 bases, J shed 5 bases, and the junction held 6 bases outside the gene matches. Germline V lookup: CDR1 SNHLY, CDR2 FYNNEI. The CDR3 DNA reads TGTGCCAGCTCCCGGACAGGGGGTTATCAGCCCCAGCATTTT. This codes for CASSRTGGYQPQHF.

With respect to this clonotype: Lacking the conserved final phenylalanine or tryptophan, this CDR3 likely reflects a read error. This chain connects TRBV20-1 to TRBJ1-3; D remains ambiguous. Germline loops: CDR1 DFQATT, CDR2 SNEGSKA (reference sequence). Between the trimmed V and J ends, which lost 3 bases and 7 bases, there was a span of 10 bases. This CDR3 comprises 12 residues. This CDR3 is CSASDGGNTIYL. DNA of the CDR3: TGCAGTGCTAGTGACGGTGGGAACACCATATATCTT.